Presented here are 27 T cell receptor beta chains from one specimen sequenced in a study of T cells in tuberculosis. This table comes from immunoSEQ multiplex PCR, and its TCRdb copy is limited to in-frame clones, with some not included. This table holds roughly 35,000 clones, about 89% found once. Material: PBMCs. These TCRs come from a donor aged 10-35 years with latent tuberculosis or without tuberculosis infection.

The CDR3 here is CASTLQGQETQYF. The CDR3, as DNA: TGTGCCAGCACCCTTCAGGGCCAAGAGACCCAGTACTTC. The gene calls are TRBV28 and TRBJ2-5; perhaps TRBD1 as D (5 bases). The CDR3 is 13 amino acids. Germline V lookup: CDR1 MDHEN, CDR2 SYDVKM. Trimming shortened V by 7 bases and J by 1 base, and 10 bases separated the two germline ends.

V usage is TRBV29-1 and J usage is TRBJ2-3; possible D gene TRBD1, 6 bases. Per the germline V gene, CDR1 is SQVTM and CDR2 is ANQGSEA. V dropped 5 bases and J dropped 1 base, with 7 bases sitting between them. The length of the CDR3 is 12 residues. CDR3 protein: CSVSGGTDTQYF. The DNA of the CDR3 is TGCAGCGTTTCAGGGGGCACAGATACGCAGTATTTT.

The chain employs TRBV28 and TRBJ1-5; possible D gene TRBD1, 6 bases. Looked up from germline, CDR1 is MDHEN and CDR2 is SYDVKM. V was cut by 4 bases and J by 4 bases, with 17 bases left in between. The CDR3 runs 16 residues. This CDR3 reads CASSSTGGVGNQPQHF. Here the CDR3 DNA reads TGTGCCAGCAGTTCGACAGGTGGGGTAGGGAATCAGCCCCAGCATTTT.

The chain is built from TRBV29-1 and TRBJ2-5; 10 nucleotides align to TRBD1. The CDR3 contains 14 residues. In germline, CDR1 is SQVTM, CDR2 ANQGSEA. Losses at the gene ends were 3 bases for V and 4 bases for J; bases not matched to a gene: 5. DNA for the CDR3: TGCAGCGTTGATGCACGGGACAGGGGAGAGACCCAGTACTTC. Amino acid sequence: CSVDARDRGETQYF.

The V gene is TRBV29-1, the J gene TRBJ1-1, with 7 bases identical to TRBD1. V lost 7 bases and J lost 1; bases outside the gene matches: 6. Germline CDR1 reads SQVTM; CDR2 reads ANQGSEA. The CDR3 is 13 residues long. In nucleotides, the CDR3 is TGCAGCGCACGACAGGGACAGAACACTGAAGCTTTCTTT. Encoded protein: CSARQGQNTEAFF. The full variable domain, rest sourced from reference TRBV29-1 and TRBJ1-1, is SAVISQKPSRDICQRGTSLTIQCQVDSQVTMMFWYRQQPGQSLTLIATANQGSEATYESGFVIDKFPISRPNLTFSTLTVSNMSPEDSSIYLCSARQGQNTEAFFGQGTRLTVV.

The chain links TRBV27 to TRBJ1-5, with 9 nucleotides matching TRBD1. The CDR3 spans 14 residues. The J segment lost 5 bases and the V segment lost 6 bases, leaving 5 bases of the junction unmatched. CDR1 is MNHEY and CDR2 is SMNVEV in the germline V gene (reference sequence). CDR3 nucleotides: TGTGCCAGCAGGGAACAGGGGGCTCATCAGCCCCAGCATTTT. It yields the protein CASREQGAHQPQHF.

The chain carries TRBV6-1 and TRBJ2-5, with 7 bases aligning to TRBD2. This CDR3 region has 16 residues. V shed 2 bases, J shed 2 bases, and the junction held 8 bases outside the gene matches. Germline values: CDR1 MNHNS, CDR2 SASEGT. As DNA, the CDR3 is TGTGCCAGCAGTGAAAGGGGTCTAGCGGTACAAGAGACCCAGTACTTC. It yields the protein CASSERGLAVQETQYF.

The chain couples TRBV5-4 to TRBJ2-6; D is uncertain. CDR3 size: 14 residues. The V and J ends lost 2 bases and 4 bases respectively, with 7 bases between them. Germline V gene sequence: CDR1 SGHNT, CDR2 YYREEE (reference sequence). The CDR3 reads CASSFLSGANVLTF. CDR3 nucleotides: TGTGCCAGCAGCTTTTTATCCGGGGCCAACGTCCTGACTTTC.

The chain carries TRBV5-4 and TRBJ2-7, with 8 bases fitting TRBD2. V lost 1 base and J lost 0; bases outside the gene matches: 9. Germline CDR1 SGHNT, CDR2 YYREEE (reference sequence). The CDR3 consists of 17 residues. The CDR3 spells CASSLTSGLRSSYEQYF. The CDR3 bases are TGTGCCAGCAGCTTGACTAGCGGACTAAGGAGCTCCTACGAGCAGTACTTC. The whole variable domain, filled in from reference TRBV5-4 and TRBJ2-7, reads ETGVTQSPTHLIKTRGQQVTLRCSSQSGHNTVSWYQQALGQGPQFIFQYYREEENGRGNFPPRFSGLQFPNYSSELNVNALELDDSALYLCASSLTSGLRSSYEQYFGPGTRLTVT.

The chain uses TRBV4-1 and TRBJ1-4; 8 bases align to TRBD1. Germline CDR1 and CDR2: MGHRA and YSYEKL. The CDR3 totals 15 residues. J gave up 8 bases and V 2 bases, and 7 bases lay outside the gene matches. The CDR3 bases are TGCGCCAGCAGCCAACCCGACAGGGGAGGCGAAAAACTGTTTTTT. Encoded protein: CASSQPDRGGEKLFF.

The V call is TRBV28, the J call TRBJ2-3; 10 bases agree with TRBD1. Germline lookup yields CDR1 MDHEN and CDR2 SYDVKM. CDR3 length equals 15 residues. The J segment lost 9 bases and the V segment lost 6 bases, leaving 12 bases of the junction unmatched. The CDR3, as DNA: TGTGCCAGCAGCCCCCTTTGGGACAGGGGTGACACGCAGTATTTT. Translation: CASSPLWDRGDTQYF.

The V gene is TRBV21-1, the J gene TRBJ2-1; TRBD1, the table's D call, lacks a check against the DNA. TRBV21-1 has pseudogene status. The CDR3 spans 14 residues. The CDR3 DNA follows: TGTGCCAGCAGCAATGACAACCTTGGGAATGAGCAGTTCTTC. Protein: CASSNDNLGNEQFF.

The V and J genes are TRBV4-2 and TRBJ2-3, with TRBD2 as a possible D gene (6 bases). V was clipped by 0 bases and J by 2 bases, with 9 bases between them. The germline CDR1 and CDR2 sequences are LGHNA and YNFKEQ. The CDR3 is made up of 15 amino acids. Here the CDR3 DNA reads TGTGCCAGCAGCCAAGATAGCGGCCCCACAGATACGCAGTATTTT. Translation gives CASSQDSGPTDTQYF.

This chain connects TRBV9 to TRBJ1-1; unclear D gene. Germline CDR1 SGDLS, CDR2 YYNGEE. This CDR3 has 14 amino acids. V lost 2 bases and J 5 bases, leaving 13 bases between the germline ends. Here the CDR3 reads CASSVYGQLTEAFF. CDR3 bases: TGTGCCAGCAGCGTTTATGGGCAATTGACTGAAGCTTTCTTT.

The rearrangement uses TRBV10-3 and TRBJ1-2; TRBD1 might be the D (6 bases). Germline V gene data show CDR1 as ENHRY and CDR2 as SYGVKD. The ends were cut back, 6 bases at V and 3 bases at J, with 26 bases in the middle. The CDR3 runs 18 residues. The CDR3, as DNA: TGTGCCATCAGCTCAACAGGGAAGATTGGGTATGGGGACTATGGCTACACCTTC. This codes for CAISSTGKIGYGDYGYTF.

The CDR3 nucleotides read TGTGCCAGCGGCGAGACAGGTTTCGGTGAGCAGTTCTTC. Translation: CASGETGFGEQFF. The rearrangement joins TRBV2 to TRBJ2-1, with TRBD1 as a possible D gene (6 bases). Per the germline V gene, CDR1 is SNHLY and CDR2 is FYNNEI. CDR3 size: 13 residues. Trimming stripped 8 bases from V and 9 bases from J, with 17 bases between.

In its sample, this clone was seen a few times. The chain couples TRBV7-9 to TRBJ1-6; 10 bases are a match to TRBD1. The germline V gene encodes CDR1 SEHNR and CDR2 FQNEAQ (reference sequence). CDR3 length: 13 residues. V gave up 5 bases and J gave up 8 bases; unmatched junction bases: 0. For the CDR3, the DNA is TGTGCCAGCAGCGGGACAGGGGATTCACCCCTCCACTTT. It encodes CASSGTGDSPLHF. Complete variable domain (other parts from reference TRBV7-9 and TRBJ1-6): DTGVSQNPRHKITKRGQNVTFRCDPISEHNRLYWYRQTLGQGPEFLTYFQNEAQLEKSRLLSDRFSAERPKGSFSTLEIQRTEQGDSAMYLCASSGTGDSPLHFGNGTRLTVT.

The chain employs TRBV10-2 and TRBJ2-2, with TRBD2 matching 9 bases. Unmatched junction bases numbered 7, after V lost 7 bases and J lost 4 bases. The germline V gene encodes CDR1 WSHSY and CDR2 SAAADI. This CDR3 has 15 residues. This chain's CDR3 is CASTVAGEVTGELFF. In DNA, the CDR3 is TGCGCCAGCACGGTAGCGGGGGAGGTCACCGGGGAGCTGTTTTTT.

The rearrangement links TRBV4-3 to TRBJ1-4; D not certain. The CDR3 is 14 amino acids. Germline V lookup: CDR1 LGHNA, CDR2 YSLEER. Trimming stripped 1 base from V and 5 bases from J, with 8 bases between. CDR3 DNA: TGCGCCAGCAGCCAAGTCTGGCGGAATGAAAAACTGTTTTTT. This sequence encodes CASSQVWRNEKLFF.

The chain links TRBV9 to TRBJ2-3; 14 bases are a match to TRBD2. The germline gives CDR1 SGDLS, CDR2 YYNGEE. CDR3 length: 17 amino acids. V shed 0 bases and J 5 bases; nucleotides not matched to a gene: 5. DNA of the CDR3: TGTGCCAGCAGCGTAGAAGTGGGACTAGCGGGAGAAGATACGCAGTATTTT. Encoded protein: CASSVEVGLAGEDTQYF.

This clone appeared once. This chain connects TRBV4-3 to TRBJ2-7; perhaps TRBD1 as D (6 bases). CDR3 length: 13 residues. Trimming took 3 bases from V and 2 from J, leaving 8 bases between them. CDR1 LGHNA and CDR2 YSLEER come from the germline V gene. For the CDR3, the DNA is TGCGCCAGCAGCCAGGGGGCTACCTACGAGCAGTACTTC. Its protein product is CASSQGATYEQYF.

This chain uses TRBV27 with TRBJ1-5, with TRBD1 matching 8 bases. The CDR3 is 14 residues long. Germline V CDR1 and CDR2: MNHEY, SMNVEV (reference sequence). V dropped 4 bases and J dropped 5; count of bases not matched to a gene: 4. This CDR3 is CASSSGQAHQPQHF. The CDR3 nucleotides read TGTGCCAGCAGTTCGGGACAGGCTCATCAGCCCCAGCATTTT.

This clone was detected once. The genes are TRBV6-5 and TRBJ2-1, with TRBD2 matching over 15 bases. The germline gives CDR1 MNHEY, CDR2 SVGAGI. Trimming took 4 bases from V and 7 from J; bases not matched to a gene: 5. This CDR3 has 16 residues. The CDR3 here is CASSSRTSGRENEQFF. CDR3 coding DNA: TGTGCCAGCAGTTCACGGACTAGCGGGAGGGAAAATGAGCAGTTCTTC.

This rearrangement joins TRBV5-6 to TRBJ2-7; the D gene is possibly TRBD1 (6 bases). Germline V gene sequence: CDR1 SGHDT, CDR2 YYEEEE. Trimming took 2 bases from V and 1 from J, leaving 16 bases between them. This CDR3 region has 16 residues. CDR3 sequence reads: CASSFMGQGFSYEQYF. Written as DNA, the CDR3 is TGTGCCAGCAGCTTCATGGGCCAGGGGTTTTCCTACGAGCAGTACTTC.

The chain recombines TRBV29-1 with TRBJ2-5; D is unclear. The CDR3 length is 9 residues. Germline V lookup: CDR1 SQVTM, CDR2 ANQGSEA. V was trimmed by 7 bases and J by 9 bases, leaving 9 bases between them. The chain's CDR3 is CSAPEAQYF. As DNA, the CDR3 is TGCAGCGCCCCTGAGGCCCAGTACTTC.

This sequence joins TRBV7-6 and TRBJ1-2; TRBD1 might be the D (6 bases). This CDR3 comprises 13 residues. Germline V gene lookup returns CDR1 SGHVS and CDR2 FNYEAQ. With 5 bases removed from V and 2 bases from J, the gap between germline ends came to 9 bases. DNA for the CDR3: TGTGCCAGCAGCCCCACAGGGAACTATGGCTACACCTTC. Amino acids: CASSPTGNYGYTF.

The rearrangement uses TRBV10-3 and TRBJ1-2; D unresolved. Germline V gives CDR1 ENHRY, CDR2 SYGVKD. V was cut by 7 bases and J by 4 bases, with 13 bases left in between. This CDR3 region has 13 residues. DNA for the CDR3: TGTGCCATCACCACGACGGGTATCTATGGCTACACCTTC. It yields the protein CAITTTGIYGYTF.